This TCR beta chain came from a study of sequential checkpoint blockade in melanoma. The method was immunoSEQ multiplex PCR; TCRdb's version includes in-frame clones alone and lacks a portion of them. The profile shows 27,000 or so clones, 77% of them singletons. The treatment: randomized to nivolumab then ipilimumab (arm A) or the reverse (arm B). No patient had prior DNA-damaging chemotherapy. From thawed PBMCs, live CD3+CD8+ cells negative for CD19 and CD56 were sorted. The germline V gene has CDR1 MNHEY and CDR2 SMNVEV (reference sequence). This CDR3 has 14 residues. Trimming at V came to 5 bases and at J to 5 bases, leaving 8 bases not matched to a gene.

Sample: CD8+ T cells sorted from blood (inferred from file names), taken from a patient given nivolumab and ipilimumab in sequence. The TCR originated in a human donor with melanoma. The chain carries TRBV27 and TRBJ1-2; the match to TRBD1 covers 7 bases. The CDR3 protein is CASSLAGTAYGYTF. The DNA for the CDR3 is TGTGCCAGCAGTCTAGCCGGGACAGCTTATGGCTACACCTTC.